Following are 28 T cell receptor beta chains from one sample sequenced in a study of blood T cell repertoires in COVID-19. Sequenced by immunoSEQ multiplex PCR; TCRdb stores in-frame clones only, minus some. The sample lists 150,000 to 200,000 clones; more than 85% were seen once. The sequenced material came from peripheral blood. The origin of the receptors is a man younger than 35 with acute or convalescent COVID-19.

The CDR3 sequence is CASSSEGGGASDTQYF. CDR3 coding DNA: TGTGCCAGCAGCTCTGAGGGCGGGGGGGCCTCAGATACGCAGTATTTT. This sequence joins TRBV7-6 and TRBJ2-3; 9 bases line up with TRBD2. CDR3 size: 16 residues. The germline CDR1 and CDR2 sequences are SGHVS and FNYEAQ. Trimming removed 4 bases from V and 4 bases from J; junction bases left unmatched: 9.

This clone is a singleton in its sample. J is TRBJ1-2 and V is TRBV6-6; the match to TRBD1 covers 9 bases. Germline loops: CDR1 MNHNY, CDR2 SVGAGI (reference sequence). The V segment lost 7 bases and the J segment 2 bases; nucleotides outside the gene matches: 5. This CDR3 contains 14 residues. CDR3 DNA sequence: TGTGCCAGCACCCAACAGGGGGCCAACTATGGCTACACCTTC. Encoded protein: CASTQQGANYGYTF.

The chain employs TRBV19 and TRBJ2-1, with a weak D call TRBD2 (7 bases). The germline V gene encodes CDR1 LNHDA and CDR2 SQIVND (reference sequence). The CDR3 consists of 14 residues. The V end lost 5 bases, the J end lost 8 bases, and 16 bases lay between the germline ends. Written as DNA, the CDR3 is TGTGCCAGTAGTCCGATACAGGGAGGGGATGAGCAGTTCTTC. The encoded protein is CASSPIQGGDEQFF.

The genes are TRBV7-2 and TRBJ2-3; no clear D. The CDR3 runs to 14 residues. In germline, CDR1 is SGHTA, CDR2 FQGNSA. Trimming stripped 4 bases from V and 2 bases from J, with 10 bases between. This CDR3 reads CASSSRPFTDTQYF. The CDR3 DNA follows: TGTGCCAGCAGCTCTAGGCCCTTCACAGATACGCAGTATTTT.

The chain's CDR3 is CASSFDKSTDTQYF. The CDR3 coding sequence is TGTGCCAGCAGTTTTGACAAGAGCACAGATACGCAGTATTTT. This chain uses TRBV27 with TRBJ2-3; D call uncertain. CDR1 is MNHEY, CDR2 SMNVEV, per germline (reference sequence). Trimming removed 3 bases at V and 0 bases at J, with 7 bases between. The CDR3 has 14 residues.

V is TRBV23-1 and J is TRBJ2-7; no definite D call. TRBV23-1 is noted as an ORF with a role that remains uncertain. V was pared by 4 bases and J by 6 bases, with 19 bases between. The CDR3 consists of 15 residues. The CDR3, as DNA: TGCGCCAGCAGTCGACACGACAAGGCGCGTCGCGAGCAGTACGTC. Its protein product is CASSRHDKARREQYV.

This chain connects TRBV10-2 to TRBJ2-3; the D gene is possibly TRBD2 (6 bases). The V end lost 7 bases, the J end lost 3 bases, and 11 bases lay between the germline ends. CDR1 is WSHSY, CDR2 SAAADI, per germline. The CDR3 is 13 amino acids. The CDR3 protein is CASTSGETDTQYF. The CDR3, as DNA: TGCGCCAGCACGTCGGGGGAAACAGATACGCAGTATTTT.

The chain has TRBV4-1 and TRBJ2-1; D remains ambiguous. This CDR3 has 14 amino acids. Germline V lookup: CDR1 MGHRA, CDR2 YSYEKL. Trimming removed 0 bases at V and 2 bases at J, with 5 bases between. The CDR3 DNA reads TGCGCCAGCAGCCAAGATCACACCTACAATGAGCAGTTCTTC. Translated, it gives CASSQDHTYNEQFF.

The CDR3 loop reads CASSKQVDNSPLHF. CDR3 coding DNA: TGTGCCAGTAGCAAACAGGTCGATAATTCACCCCTCCACTTT. The chain uses TRBV19 and TRBJ1-6, with a possible D match to TRBD1 (5 bases). V shed 6 bases and J shed 5 bases, with 11 bases lying between them. The CDR3 runs to 14 residues. CDR1 and CDR2 (germline): LNHDA, SQIVND (reference sequence).

The chain links TRBV4-1 to TRBJ2-7; TRBD1 matches 7 bases. This CDR3 region has 16 residues. Germline V lookup: CDR1 MGHRA, CDR2 YSYEKL. The V and J ends lost 1 base and 4 bases, in that order; junction bases with no gene match: 10. The CDR3 DNA reads TGCGCCAGCAGCCAAGTCGTGAACAGGGGAGTATACGAGCAGTACGTC. It codes for CASSQVVNRGVYEQYV.

The V call is TRBV4-1, the J call TRBJ2-2; D not resolved. CDR3 size: 14 residues. Germline assignment: CDR1 MGHRA and CDR2 YSYEKL. Trimming left V 5 bases short and J 0 bases short, with 7 bases between. CDR3 DNA sequence: TGCGCCAGCAGCGTATACACGAACACCGGGGAGCTGTTTTTT. Its translation is CASSVYTNTGELFF.

The chain uses TRBV3-1 (or the pseudogene TRBV3-2) and TRBJ1-5; D not certain. Germline loops: CDR1 LGHDT, CDR2 YNNKEL (reference sequence). This CDR3 has 17 residues. V was clipped by 1 base and J by 7 bases, with 20 bases between them. As DNA, the CDR3 is TGTGCCAGCAGCCAAGGTAGTCCCGGTAGTTTCGCCCAGCCCCAGCATTTT. As protein: CASSQGSPGSFAQPQHF.

The CDR3 nucleotides read TGTGCCAGCAGTATGGGACAGACTCGGGATGAGCAGTTCTTC. Its protein product is CASSMGQTRDEQFF. The V and J genes are TRBV9 and TRBJ2-1; 7 bases are shared with TRBD1. CDR1 is SGDLS, CDR2 YYNGEE, per germline. The CDR3 has 14 residues. V dropped 5 bases and J dropped 8; count of bases not matched to a gene: 10.

Here the CDR3 DNA reads TGTGCCAGCAGCTTAGGCAGGGGTGAAGTGCAGTACTTC. This codes for CASSLGRGEVQYF. This chain links TRBV7-2 with TRBJ2-7, with D possibly TRBD1 on 6 matching bases. The CDR3 is 13 residues long. Per the germline V gene, CDR1 is SGHTA and CDR2 is FQGNSA. V lost 1 base, J lost 9 bases, and 13 bases lay in between.

The J gene is TRBJ1-5, the V gene TRBV5-8, with 10 bases matching TRBD1. Germline V CDR1 and CDR2: SGHTS, YDEGEE. With V trimmed by 4 bases and J by 3 bases, 4 bases remained unmatched. The CDR3 extends over 15 amino acids. CDR3 sequence (DNA): TGTGCCAGCAGCCCGGGGACAGGGGTCAATCAGCCCCAGCATTTT. It is translated as CASSPGTGVNQPQHF.

The chain links TRBV5-6 to TRBJ2-7, with D maybe TRBD1 (5 bases). Germline CDR1 and CDR2: SGHDT and YYEEEE. CDR3 size: 14 residues. V shed 1 base and J shed 3 bases, with 11 bases lying between them. The DNA of the CDR3 is TGTGCCAGCAGCTTGCAAGGACACAACTACGAGCAGTACGTC. Residues: CASSLQGHNYEQYV.

This chain connects TRBV10-3 to TRBJ1-1, with unresolved D. The germline V gene has CDR1 ENHRY and CDR2 SYGVKD. CDR3 size: 14 residues. V was cut by 2 bases and J by 4 bases, with 11 bases left in between. The CDR3, as DNA: TGTGCCATCAGTGAGGCCATGGTGAGCACTGAAGCTTTCTTT. This encodes CAISEAMVSTEAFF.

The DNA for the CDR3 is TGTGCCAGCAGCTTCACAGGACAGGGGTATTCACCCCTCCACTTT. Translating it yields CASSFTGQGYSPLHF. This chain joins TRBV7-2 and TRBJ1-6; 9 nucleotides line up with TRBD1. The CDR3 consists of 15 residues. Germline V gene data show CDR1 as SGHTA and CDR2 as FQGNSA. V lost 3 bases and J lost 8; bases outside the gene matches: 5.

The table lists this clone with a count of one. The chain employs TRBV4-2 and TRBJ1-2, with D uncertain. Germline CDR1 reads LGHNA; CDR2 reads YNFKEQ. Between the trimmed V and J ends, which lost 4 bases and 1 base, there was a span of 13 bases. This CDR3 spans 15 amino acids. The CDR3 DNA reads TGTGCCAGCAGCCCGGTGGGCGGGGATAACTATGGCTACACCTTC. Translation gives CASSPVGGDNYGYTF.

This sequence joins TRBV14 and TRBJ1-1; D uncertain. Germline values: CDR1 SGHDN, CDR2 FVKESK. The CDR3 consists of 13 residues. V shed 3 bases and J shed 4 bases, with 9 bases lying between them. CDR3 in amino acids: CASSQTGSTEAFF. CDR3 nucleotide sequence: TGTGCCAGCAGCCAGACCGGGAGCACTGAAGCTTTCTTT.

V gene TRBV30 combines with J gene TRBJ1-1; D is uncertain. The V and J ends lost 5 bases and 0 bases respectively, with 13 bases between them. The CDR3 totals 14 residues. Germline CDR1 reads GTSNPN; CDR2 reads SVGIG (reference sequence). In DNA, the CDR3 is TGTGCCTGGTCCCGAGATTATATGAACACTGAAGCTTTCTTT. Residues: CAWSRDYMNTEAFF.

The chain combines TRBV12-5 with TRBJ1-2; maybe TRBD1 (5 bases). Germline V gene data show CDR1 as LGHNT and CDR2 as FRNRAP. V was cut by 0 bases and J by 5 bases, with 16 bases left in between. This CDR3 is 16 amino acids long. The CDR3 loop reads CASGLVRDWGEYGYTF. The CDR3 bases are TGTGCTAGTGGTTTGGTGCGGGACTGGGGGGAATATGGCTACACCTTC.

This clone showed up just once. The chain has TRBV3-1 (or the pseudogene TRBV3-2) and TRBJ2-3; 11 bases line up with TRBD2. This CDR3 region has 15 residues. The ends lost 3 bases at V and 6 bases at J; junction bases unmatched: 5. Per germline, CDR1 LGHDT and CDR2 YNNKEL (reference sequence). The CDR3 sequence: CASSHGLAGKDTQYF. In DNA form, the CDR3 reads TGTGCCAGCAGCCATGGACTAGCGGGTAAGGATACGCAGTATTTT.

The rearrangement links TRBV9 to TRBJ2-1, with 9 bases identical to TRBD2. The CDR3 loop spans 18 amino acids. V was pared by 1 base and J by 7 bases, with 15 bases of the junction left unmatched. Germline assignment: CDR1 SGDLS and CDR2 YYNGEE. CDR3 protein: CASSVPSSVAGVGNEQFF. As DNA, the CDR3 is TGTGCCAGCAGCGTACCTTCTTCCGTAGCGGGGGTAGGAAATGAGCAGTTCTTC. Using reference TRBV9 and TRBJ2-1 for the parts outside the CDR3, the full variable domain is DSGVTQTPKHLITATGQRVTLRCSPRSGDLSVYWYQQSLDQGLQFLIQYYNGEERAKGNILERFSAQQFPDLHSELNLSSLELGDSALYFCASSVPSSVAGVGNEQFFGPGTRLTVL.

The genes are TRBV2 and TRBJ1-1, with a weak D call TRBD1 (5 bases). V lost 4 bases, J lost 1 base, and 13 bases lay in between. CDR3 length: 15 amino acids. From germline, CDR1 is SNHLY and CDR2 FYNNEI. The DNA of the CDR3 is TGTGCCAGCAGTGCCGAACAGGTGGGGAACACTGAAGCTTTCTTT. Residues: CASSAEQVGNTEAFF.

The chain combines TRBV7-9 with TRBJ2-5; TRBD1 aligns across 7 bases. The trim removed 4 bases at V and 5 bases at J, leaving 10 bases unmatched. Germline V gene sequence: CDR1 SEHNR, CDR2 FQNEAQ (reference sequence). The length of the CDR3 is 15 residues. The CDR3 sequence: CASSSRTGSAETQYF. In nucleotides, the CDR3 is TGTGCCAGCAGCTCAAGGACAGGTAGTGCGGAGACCCAGTACTTC.

This clone was observed a single time. V and J are TRBV3-1 (or the pseudogene TRBV3-2) and TRBJ2-4; D might be TRBD2 (6 bases). The germline V gene has CDR1 LGHDT and CDR2 YNNKEL (reference sequence). The CDR3 extends over 15 amino acids. Trimming removed 0 bases at V and 12 bases at J, with 18 bases between. The chain's CDR3 is CASSQEGALTSAQYF. The CDR3 nucleotides are TGTGCCAGCAGCCAAGAAGGCGCCCTGACTAGTGCTCAGTACTTC.

This clone showed up just a few times. The chain combines TRBV7-2 with TRBJ1-6; 7 nucleotides agree with TRBD1. This CDR3 contains 14 residues. Germline assignment: CDR1 SGHTA and CDR2 FQGNSA. The ends lost 5 bases at V and 4 bases at J; junction bases unmatched: 2. CDR3 loop: CASSLTGYNSPLHF. The CDR3 region has the DNA TGTGCCAGCAGCCTGACAGGGTATAATTCACCCCTCCACTTT.